The clone carrying this T cell receptor (beta chain) was counted many times. Germline assignment: CDR1 MDHEN and CDR2 SYDVKM. V lost 5 bases to trimming and J lost 0 bases, with 16 bases between them. This CDR3 region has 17 residues. This sample is part of a study of regulatory T cells in long-lasting Graves disease. Specified time point: persistent/refractory GD, antithyroid drugs over 5 years with positive TRAb. The TCR library was made from RNA extracted from PBMCs. Arm-PCR of CDR3 regions and iRepertoire HTBI primers were used to build TCR beta libraries. TCRdb used MiXCR to reprocess the multiplex PCR reads, holding one entry per CDR3 protein. In the table there are more than 650,000 distinct CDR3 sequences, approximately 31% of which are singletons.

Sequences were derived from peripheral blood mononuclear cells (PBMCs), sampled when the disease was refractory, from a patient treated with antithyroid drugs. The chain has TRBV28 and TRBJ1-4; D is unresolved. This receptor was obtained from a female donor with Graves disease. In nucleotides, the CDR3 is TGTGCCAGCAGTCCCCACGAAGGATTGGCAACTAATGAAAAACTGTTTTTT. It translates to CASSPHEGLATNEKLFF.